This T cell receptor (beta chain) was sequenced for a study of T cell responses to AZD1222 COVID-19 vaccine. Sequencing used immunoSEQ multiplex PCR; TCRdb keeps in-frame clones, though not all of them. The table records some 130,000 clones, over 85% of them present only once. The CDR3 has 13 residues. V lost 7 bases to trimming and J lost 4 bases; unmatched junction nucleotides: 5. Germline CDR1 is KGHDR and CDR2 is SFDVKD. As concerns this clone: Its antigen is not known.

Study findings and constraints: None of the repertoires were sampled until the peak T cell response had passed.

The origin of this receptor is an adult in good health. The specimen was peripheral blood, collected on day 0 of AZD1222 vaccination. The V and J genes are TRBV24-1 and TRBJ1-1, with TRBD1 matching 7 bases. The CDR3 is CATRMTGSTEAFF. The CDR3 bases are TGTGCCACCAGAATGACAGGGTCCACTGAAGCTTTCTTT.